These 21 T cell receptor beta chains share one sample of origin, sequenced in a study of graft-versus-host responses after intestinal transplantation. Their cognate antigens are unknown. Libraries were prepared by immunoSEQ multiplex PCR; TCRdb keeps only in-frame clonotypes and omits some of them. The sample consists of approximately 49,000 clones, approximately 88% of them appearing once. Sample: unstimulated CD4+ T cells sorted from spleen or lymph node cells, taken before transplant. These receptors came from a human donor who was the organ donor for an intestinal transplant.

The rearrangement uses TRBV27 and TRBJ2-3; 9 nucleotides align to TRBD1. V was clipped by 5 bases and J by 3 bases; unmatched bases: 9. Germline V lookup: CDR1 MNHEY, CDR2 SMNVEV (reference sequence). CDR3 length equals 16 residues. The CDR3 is CASSTTGTGRTDTQYF. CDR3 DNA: TGTGCCAGCAGTACAACCGGGACAGGGCGAACAGATACGCAGTATTTT.

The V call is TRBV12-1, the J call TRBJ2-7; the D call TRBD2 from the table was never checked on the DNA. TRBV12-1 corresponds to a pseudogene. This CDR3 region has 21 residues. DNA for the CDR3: TGTGCCAGCAGCTTTTTTAGCTGCGGGGATACTAGCGGGGACCCTTGGAGCGGGCAGTACTTC. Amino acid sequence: CASSFFSCGDTSGDPWSGQYF.

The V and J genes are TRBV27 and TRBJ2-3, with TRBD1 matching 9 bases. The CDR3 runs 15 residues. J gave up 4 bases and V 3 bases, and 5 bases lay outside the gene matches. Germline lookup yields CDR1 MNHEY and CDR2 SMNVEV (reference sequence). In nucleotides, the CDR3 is TGTGCCAGCAGTTTCACGGGACAGGGTTCAGATACGCAGTATTTT. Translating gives CASSFTGQGSDTQYF.

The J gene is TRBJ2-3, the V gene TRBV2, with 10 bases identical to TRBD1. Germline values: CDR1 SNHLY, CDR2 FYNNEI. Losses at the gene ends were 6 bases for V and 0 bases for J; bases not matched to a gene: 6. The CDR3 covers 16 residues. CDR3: CASRGQGLSSTDTQYF. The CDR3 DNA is TGTGCCAGCAGGGGACAGGGGCTCTCTAGCACAGATACGCAGTATTTT.

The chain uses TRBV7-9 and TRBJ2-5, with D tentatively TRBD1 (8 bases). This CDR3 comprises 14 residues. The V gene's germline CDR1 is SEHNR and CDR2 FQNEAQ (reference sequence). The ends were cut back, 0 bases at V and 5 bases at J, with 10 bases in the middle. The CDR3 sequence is CASSLAQGGETQYF. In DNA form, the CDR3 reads TGTGCCAGCAGCTTAGCACAGGGGGGGGAGACCCAGTACTTC.

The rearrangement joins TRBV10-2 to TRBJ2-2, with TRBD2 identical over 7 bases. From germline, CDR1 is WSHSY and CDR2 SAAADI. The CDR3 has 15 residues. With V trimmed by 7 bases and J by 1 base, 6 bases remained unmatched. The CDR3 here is CASKWLAVNTGELFF. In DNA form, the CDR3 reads TGCGCCAGCAAGTGGCTAGCGGTGAACACCGGGGAGCTGTTTTTT.

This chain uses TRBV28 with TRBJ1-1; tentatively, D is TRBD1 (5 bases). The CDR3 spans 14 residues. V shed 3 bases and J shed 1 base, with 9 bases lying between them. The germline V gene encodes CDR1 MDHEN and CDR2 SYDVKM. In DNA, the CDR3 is TGTGCCAGCAGTTTCCCTAGGGGGAACACTGAAGCTTTCTTT. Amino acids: CASSFPRGNTEAFF.

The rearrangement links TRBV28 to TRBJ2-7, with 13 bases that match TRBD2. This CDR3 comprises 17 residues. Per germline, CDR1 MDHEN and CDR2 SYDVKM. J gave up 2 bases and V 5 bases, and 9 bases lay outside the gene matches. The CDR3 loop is CASSGIGTSGETYEQYF. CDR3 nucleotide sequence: TGTGCCAGCAGTGGAATAGGGACTAGCGGGGAAACCTACGAGCAGTACTTC.

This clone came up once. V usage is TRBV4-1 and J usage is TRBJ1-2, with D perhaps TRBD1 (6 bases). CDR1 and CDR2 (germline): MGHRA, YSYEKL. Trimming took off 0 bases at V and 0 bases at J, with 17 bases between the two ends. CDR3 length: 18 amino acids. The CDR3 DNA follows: TGCGCCAGCAGCCAAGAGGGGGCAAAAGAGTTTACTAACTATGGCTACACCTTC. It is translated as CASSQEGAKEFTNYGYTF.

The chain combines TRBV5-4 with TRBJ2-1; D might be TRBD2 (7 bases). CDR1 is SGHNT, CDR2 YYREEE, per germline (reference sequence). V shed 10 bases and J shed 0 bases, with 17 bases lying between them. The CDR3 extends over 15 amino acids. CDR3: CAYRGALSSYNEQFF. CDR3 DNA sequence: TGTGCCTACCGGGGGGCCTTATCCTCCTACAATGAGCAGTTCTTC.

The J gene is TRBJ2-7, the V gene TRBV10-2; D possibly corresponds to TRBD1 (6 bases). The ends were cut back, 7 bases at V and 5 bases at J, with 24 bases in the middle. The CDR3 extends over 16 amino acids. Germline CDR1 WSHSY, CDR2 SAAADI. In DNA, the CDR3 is TGCGCCAGCATGCGAGGTACGGGCAGGGGAATTGACGAGCAGTACTTC. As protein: CASMRGTGRGIDEQYF.

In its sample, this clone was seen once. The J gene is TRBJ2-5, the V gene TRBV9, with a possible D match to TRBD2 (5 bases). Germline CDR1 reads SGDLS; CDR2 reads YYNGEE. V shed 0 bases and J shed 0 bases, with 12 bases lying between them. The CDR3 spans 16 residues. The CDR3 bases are TGTGCCAGCAGCGTAGGCAGCGGCCTGTACCAAGAGACCCAGTACTTC. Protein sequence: CASSVGSGLYQETQYF.

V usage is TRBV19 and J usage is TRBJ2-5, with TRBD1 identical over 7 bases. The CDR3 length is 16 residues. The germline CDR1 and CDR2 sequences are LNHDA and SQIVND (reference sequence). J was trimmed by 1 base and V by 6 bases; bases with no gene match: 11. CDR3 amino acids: CASSSRTGGLQETQYF. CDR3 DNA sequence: TGTGCCAGTAGCTCCCGGACAGGTGGGCTCCAAGAGACCCAGTACTTC.

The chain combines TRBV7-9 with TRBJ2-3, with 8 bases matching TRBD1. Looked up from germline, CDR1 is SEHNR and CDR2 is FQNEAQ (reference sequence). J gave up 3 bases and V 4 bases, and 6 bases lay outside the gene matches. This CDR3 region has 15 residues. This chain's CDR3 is CASSYSTGATDTQYF. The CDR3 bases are TGTGCCAGCAGCTACTCGACAGGGGCGACAGATACGCAGTATTTT.

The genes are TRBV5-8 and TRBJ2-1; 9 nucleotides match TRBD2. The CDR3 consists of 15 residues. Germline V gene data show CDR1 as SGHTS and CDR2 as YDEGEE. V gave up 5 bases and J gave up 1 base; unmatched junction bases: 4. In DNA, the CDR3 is TGTGCCAGCAGTTCAACTAGCGGGTCCTACAATGAGCAGTTCTTC. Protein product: CASSSTSGSYNEQFF.

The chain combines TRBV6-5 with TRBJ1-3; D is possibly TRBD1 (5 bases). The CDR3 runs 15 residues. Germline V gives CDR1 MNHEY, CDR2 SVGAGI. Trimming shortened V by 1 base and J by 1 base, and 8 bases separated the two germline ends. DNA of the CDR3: TGTGCCAGCAGTTACTTTACAGGTTCTGGAAACACCATATATTTT. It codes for CASSYFTGSGNTIYF.

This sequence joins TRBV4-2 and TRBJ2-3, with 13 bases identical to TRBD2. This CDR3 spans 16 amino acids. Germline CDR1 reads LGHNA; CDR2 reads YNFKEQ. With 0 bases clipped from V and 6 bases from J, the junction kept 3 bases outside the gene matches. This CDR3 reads CASSQDTSGRADTQYF. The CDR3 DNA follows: TGTGCCAGCAGCCAAGATACTAGCGGGAGGGCCGATACGCAGTATTTT.

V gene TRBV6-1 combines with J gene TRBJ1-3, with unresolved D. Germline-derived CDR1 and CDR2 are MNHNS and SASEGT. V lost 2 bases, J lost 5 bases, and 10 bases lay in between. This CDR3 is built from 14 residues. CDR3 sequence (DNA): TGTGCCAGCAGTGAAATTCGAGGGAGAAACACCATATATTTT. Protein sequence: CASSEIRGRNTIYF.

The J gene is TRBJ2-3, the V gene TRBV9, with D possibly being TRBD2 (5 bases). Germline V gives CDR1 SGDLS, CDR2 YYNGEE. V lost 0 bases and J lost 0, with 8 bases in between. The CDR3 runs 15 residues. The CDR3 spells CASSVEAVSTDTQYF. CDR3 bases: TGTGCCAGCAGCGTAGAAGCGGTTAGCACAGATACGCAGTATTTT.

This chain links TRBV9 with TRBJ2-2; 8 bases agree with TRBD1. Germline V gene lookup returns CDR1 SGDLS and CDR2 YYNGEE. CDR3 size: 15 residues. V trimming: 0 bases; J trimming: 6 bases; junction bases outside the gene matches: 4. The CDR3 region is CASSVVSGGPGELFF. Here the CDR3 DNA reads TGTGCCAGCAGCGTAGTCTCAGGGGGCCCCGGGGAGCTGTTTTTT.

In nucleotides, the CDR3 is TGTGCCAGCAGCCGCTCCGGGGAGCAGTACTTC. It encodes CASSRSGEQYF. V usage is TRBV6-5 and J usage is TRBJ2-7; the D is unclear. Germline CDR1 is MNHEY and CDR2 is SVGAGI. The CDR3 has 11 residues. Trimming stripped 6 bases from V and 7 bases from J, with 10 bases between.